This T cell receptor (beta chain) was profiled in a study of T-cell memory formation after mild COVID-19. Across the study: In these data, TCR clusters were largely donor specific. Study-level results: Pre-infection memory carried some responding clones, suggesting that cross-reactive memory joined.

The CDR3 totals 15 residues. Unmatched junction bases numbered 10, after V lost 3 bases and J lost 10 bases. Germline loops: CDR1 MGHDK, CDR2 SYGVNS. With respect to this clonotype: Its target is not known.

TCRdb processed the 5' RACE reads anew with MiXCR; each CDR3 protein has one entry. The data hold 400,000 to 450,000 distinct CDR3 sequences, with more than 15% observed a single time. The material sequenced was PBMCs or a T cell subset sorted from them (not recorded which). The V and J genes are TRBV25-1 and TRBJ2-1; TRBD1 matches at 9 bases. The TCR comes from a man in his late teens or twenties who had mild COVID-19 (a few samples of this study predate the infection). Cell type and time point are not known. The CDR3 here is CASSDPGQGLGEQFF. CDR3 sequence (DNA): TGTGCCAGCAGTGATCCTGGACAGGGGCTCGGCGAGCAGTTCTTC.